What follows are 31 T cell receptor beta chains derived from one specimen sequenced in a study of T cell responses to AZD1222 COVID-19 vaccine. Clones were sequenced by immunoSEQ multiplex PCR, and TCRdb holds only the in-frame ones, with some missing. The sample shows 150,000 to 170,000 clones, roughly 90% of them seen only once. Sequenced material: peripheral blood, taken on day 0 of AZD1222 vaccination. The source of these receptors is an adult in good health.

The chain links TRBV27 to TRBJ1-5; D is unresolved. V was trimmed by 6 bases and J by 7 bases, leaving 16 bases between them. Germline lookup yields CDR1 MNHEY and CDR2 SMNVEV (reference sequence). The CDR3 consists of 14 residues. The CDR3 bases are TGTGCCAGCAGACCTACCAAAGAGGGACAGCCCCAGCATTTT. Translated, it gives CASRPTKEGQPQHF.

In the case of this clone: Other DNA sequences in this sample translate to the same CDR3. The chain uses TRBV5-1 and TRBJ1-4; possibly TRBD1 for D (5 bases). The V gene's germline CDR1 is SGHRS and CDR2 YFSETQ. This CDR3 spans 14 amino acids. Deletions cut 0 bases from V and 2 bases from J, with 5 bases between. Here the CDR3 DNA reads TGCGCCAGCAGCTTGGGGGGGACTAATGAAAAACTGTTTTTT. Protein product: CASSLGGTNEKLFF.

This rearrangement joins TRBV9 to TRBJ1-1; D remains unclear. CDR1 and CDR2 from the germline V gene are SGDLS and YYNGEE. V lost 0 bases to trimming and J lost 3 bases, with 15 bases between them. The CDR3 is made up of 16 amino acids. The CDR3 region has the DNA TGTGCCAGCAGCGTAGTAAGCGGAACTGGGGACACTGAAGCTTTCTTT. Its protein product is CASSVVSGTGDTEAFF.

This clone was observed once. This chain joins TRBV24-1 and TRBJ2-1; D unclear. The CDR3 loop spans 14 amino acids. Germline V gene sequence: CDR1 KGHDR, CDR2 SFDVKD. V dropped 1 base and J dropped 8 bases, with 11 bases sitting between them. Here the CDR3 reads CATSDFLGGHEQFF. The CDR3 DNA follows: TGTGCCACCAGTGATTTCCTAGGCGGCCATGAGCAGTTCTTC.

The J gene is TRBJ1-2, the V gene TRBV28; D is undetermined. From germline, CDR1 is MDHEN and CDR2 SYDVKM. The CDR3 length is 16 residues. Trimming left V 5 bases short and J 2 bases short, with 18 bases between. CDR3 bases: TGTGCCAGCAGTACCAACCAGATACAGCTCAACTATGGCTACACCTTC. Translating gives CASSTNQIQLNYGYTF.

Comments on this clone: The junction departs from the called germline gene at one end, perhaps through a read error. The genes are TRBV7-7 and TRBJ2-1; a possible D gene is TRBD2 (6 bases). CDR1 is SSHAT, CDR2 FNYEAQ, per germline (reference sequence). The CDR3 consists of 11 residues. The CDR3 DNA sequence: TGTGCTAGCAGCTTAGGAGGGGAGCAGTTCTTC. Translated: CASSLGGEQFF.

The V and J genes are TRBV28 and TRBJ2-7; TRBD1 matches 10 bases. The CDR3 totals 17 residues. The V segment lost 4 bases and the J segment 3 bases; nucleotides outside the gene matches: 12. Germline V gene data show CDR1 as MDHEN and CDR2 as SYDVKM. CDR3 loop: CASSSRQGAIGYYEQYF. Here the CDR3 DNA reads TGTGCCAGCAGTTCCCGACAGGGGGCGATCGGGTACTACGAGCAGTACTTC.

The CDR3 sequence: CSASRQGVTGELFF. CDR3 coding DNA: TGCAGTGCTAGTCGGCAGGGGGTCACCGGGGAGCTGTTTTTT. This rearrangement joins TRBV20-1 to TRBJ2-2, with TRBD1 identical over 7 bases. Germline loops: CDR1 DFQATT, CDR2 SNEGSKA (reference sequence). V trimming: 3 bases; J trimming: 4 bases; junction bases outside the gene matches: 5. CDR3 length: 14 residues.

This chain links TRBV3-1 (or the pseudogene TRBV3-2) with TRBJ1-6, with a possible D match to TRBD1 (6 bases). Per germline, CDR1 LGHDT and CDR2 YNNKEL (reference sequence). V was pared by 2 bases and J by 10 bases, with 15 bases between. The CDR3 extends over 15 amino acids. The CDR3 reads CASSQLGALGSPLHF. CDR3 coding DNA: TGTGCCAGCAGCCAACTGGGGGCCCTGGGGTCACCCCTCCACTTT.

The V and J genes are TRBV28 and TRBJ1-2; D might be TRBD1 (5 bases). This CDR3 has 14 amino acids. The V gene lost 3 bases and the J gene lost 4 bases, with 12 bases spanning the gap. From germline, CDR1 is MDHEN and CDR2 SYDVKM. The CDR3 DNA is TGTGCCAGCAGTTTCCCCGACAGAGTCTATGGCTACACCTTC. Its translation is CASSFPDRVYGYTF.

The rearrangement joins TRBV19 to TRBJ1-2, with D possibly matching TRBD1 (5 bases). The V gene lost 7 bases and the J gene lost 8 bases, with 20 bases spanning the gap. CDR1 LNHDA and CDR2 SQIVND come from the germline V gene (reference sequence). The CDR3 is made up of 14 amino acids. Here the CDR3 DNA reads TGTGCCAGTATTACCCAGGGCTTAACGGGCGGCTACACCTTC. Protein sequence: CASITQGLTGGYTF.

The chain joins TRBV30 to TRBJ2-1; possibly TRBD2 for D (5 bases). The CDR3 is 13 residues long. V gave up 6 bases and J gave up 5 bases, with 14 bases separating them. Germline CDR1 reads GTSNPN; CDR2 reads SVGIG (reference sequence). CDR3 nucleotides: TGTGCCTGCCCTCGGTCGGGGAACAATGAGCAGTTCTTC. Amino acid sequence: CACPRSGNNEQFF.

The chain joins TRBV5-1 to TRBJ1-3; TRBD1 matches at 11 bases. Unmatched junction bases numbered 5, after V lost 4 bases and J lost 2 bases. Germline CDR1 is SGHRS and CDR2 is YFSETQ. The CDR3 totals 16 residues. CDR3 in amino acids: CASSHGQGAPGNTIYF. DNA of the CDR3: TGCGCCAGCAGCCATGGACAGGGGGCGCCTGGAAACACCATATATTTT. Using reference TRBV5-1 and TRBJ1-3 for the parts outside the CDR3, the full variable domain is KAGVTQTPRYLIKTRGQQVTLSCSPISGHRSVSWYQQTPGQGLQFLFEYFSETQRNKGNFPGRFSGRQFSNSRSEMNVSTLELGDSALYLCASSHGQGAPGNTIYFGEGSWLTVV.

Only one count was recorded for this clone. The chain combines TRBV6-2 or TRBV6-3 with TRBJ1-6, with 9 bases lining up with TRBD1. CDR3 length: 14 amino acids. Looked up from germline, CDR1 is MNHEY and CDR2 is SVGEGT. The J segment lost 15 bases and the V segment lost 2 bases, leaving 8 bases of the junction unmatched. The CDR3 DNA reads as TGTGCCAGCAGTTACGGCTCGGGACAGGGATTCCTCCACTTT. The encoded protein is CASSYGSGQGFLHF.

This chain uses TRBV4-1 with TRBJ1-1, with D maybe TRBD1 (5 bases). The germline V gene has CDR1 MGHRA and CDR2 YSYEKL. This CDR3 is built from 16 residues. Trimming cost V 1 base and J 3 bases, with 15 bases left between them. DNA of the CDR3: TGCGCCAGCAGCCAAGGAGTAGTCGGGGGGTACACTGAAGCTTTCTTT. It yields the protein CASSQGVVGGYTEAFF.

The chain has TRBV11-2 and TRBJ2-3; 7 bases map to TRBD2. This CDR3 contains 16 residues. CDR1 is SGHAT and CDR2 is FQNNGV in the germline V gene. V lost 5 bases, J lost 2 bases, and 10 bases stayed unmatched. The CDR3 region has the DNA TGTGCCAGCAGCCCAAGGCCGGGAGGCCTCACAGATACGCAGTATTTT. Amino acids: CASSPRPGGLTDTQYF.

This clone was seen many times. J is TRBJ2-7 and V is TRBV29-1, with 11 bases matching TRBD2. J lost 8 bases, V lost 6 bases, and 6 bases had no gene match. Germline V lookup: CDR1 SQVTM, CDR2 ANQGSEA. The CDR3 loop spans 12 amino acids. The CDR3 is CSVTSGATQQYF. The CDR3 DNA follows: TGCAGCGTGACTAGCGGGGCTACGCAGCAGTACTTC.

This chain links TRBV5-6 with TRBJ2-7; 7 bases are a match to TRBD1. The CDR3 is 13 amino acids. The germline gives CDR1 SGHDT, CDR2 YYEEEE. The V gene end was trimmed by 5 bases and the J gene end by 5 bases; junction bases not matched to a gene: 7. The CDR3 loop is CASRRTGGHEQYF. DNA for the CDR3: TGTGCCAGCAGACGGACAGGCGGACACGAGCAGTACTTC.

This chain connects TRBV5-1 to TRBJ1-1; D is undetermined. Germline CDR1 is SGHRS and CDR2 is YFSETQ. The CDR3 extends over 15 amino acids. Trimming took 2 bases from V and 5 from J, leaving 16 bases between them. CDR3 coding DNA: TGCGCCAGCAGCTTAGGTTCTCCGGGGAGTACTGAAGCTTTCTTT. Its protein is CASSLGSPGSTEAFF.

V usage is TRBV4-3 and J usage is TRBJ1-2, with 11 nucleotides matching TRBD1. The CDR3 length is 17 residues. Germline V CDR1 and CDR2: LGHNA, YSLEER. J gave up 4 bases and V 0 bases, and 7 bases lay outside the gene matches. The CDR3 DNA sequence: TGCGCCAGCAGCCAAGATTTTGGGACAGGGGGGATCTATGGCTACACCTTC. This encodes CASSQDFGTGGIYGYTF.

The rearrangement uses TRBV29-1 and TRBJ1-2, with unresolved D. Trimming shortened V by 7 bases and J by 6 bases, and 9 bases separated the two germline ends. The germline CDR1 and CDR2 sequences are SQVTM and ANQGSEA. The CDR3 is made up of 10 amino acids. The CDR3 spells CSARLNGYTF. The DNA for the CDR3 is TGCAGCGCGCGATTGAATGGCTACACCTTC.

Details on this clone: This same CDR3 is encoded by further DNA sequences in the sample. The J gene is TRBJ1-1, the V gene TRBV30, with D unresolved. This CDR3 has 11 amino acids. Germline lookup yields CDR1 GTSNPN and CDR2 SVGIG (reference sequence). The V end lost 2 bases, the J end lost 6 bases, and 7 bases lay between the germline ends. CDR3 sequence (DNA): TGTGCCTGGAGTTTGGGAGCTGAAGCTTTCTTT. It codes for CAWSLGAEAFF.

This chain links TRBV7-3 with TRBJ1-3; D not resolved. Looked up from germline, CDR1 is SGHTA and CDR2 is FQGTGA. This CDR3 spans 15 amino acids. V lost 2 bases to trimming and J lost 3 bases, with 11 bases between them. The CDR3 sequence: CASSLSGGGGNTIYF. CDR3 in DNA: TGTGCCAGCAGCTTATCGGGAGGTGGTGGAAACACCATATATTTT.

The rearrangement links TRBV30 to TRBJ2-3; 12 nucleotides match TRBD2. The trim removed 6 bases at V and 7 bases at J, leaving 5 bases unmatched. Germline CDR1 is GTSNPN and CDR2 is SVGIG (reference sequence). This CDR3 region has 13 residues. CDR3 region: CACLLAGGNTQYF. CDR3 DNA: TGTGCCTGCCTACTAGCGGGGGGAAATACGCAGTATTTT.

V is TRBV27 and J is TRBJ2-2, with TRBD1 matching over 10 bases. The CDR3 runs 16 residues. In germline, CDR1 is MNHEY, CDR2 SMNVEV (reference sequence). V shed 5 bases, J shed 3 bases, and the junction held 6 bases outside the gene matches. Here the CDR3 reads CASSKRTGGDTGELFF. The CDR3 nucleotides are TGTGCCAGCAGTAAGCGGACAGGGGGAGACACCGGGGAGCTGTTTTTT.

The rearrangement joins TRBV6-5 to TRBJ2-5; possibly TRBD1 for D (7 bases). The CDR3 is 14 amino acids. The germline V and J ends were trimmed by 10 bases and 2 bases, with 17 bases remaining between them. In germline, CDR1 is MNHEY, CDR2 SVGAGI. The CDR3 region has the DNA TGTGCCACCAATTCAGGGGGGCTTCAAGAGACCCAGTACTTC. The encoded protein is CATNSGGLQETQYF.

The chain employs TRBV14 and TRBJ2-1; D ambiguous. This CDR3 spans 11 amino acids. Trimming shortened V by 0 bases and J by 14 bases, and 8 bases separated the two germline ends. Germline loops: CDR1 SGHDN, CDR2 FVKESK. The CDR3 sequence is CASSQDRVEFF. The CDR3 DNA follows: TGTGCCAGCAGCCAAGACCGGGTGGAGTTCTTC.

This clone was detected once. The chain recombines TRBV27 with TRBJ1-5, with 10 bases lining up with TRBD1. Germline trimming cut 2 bases from V and 1 base from J; bases unmatched to any gene: 8. The CDR3 is made up of 18 amino acids. Germline V CDR1 and CDR2: MNHEY, SMNVEV (reference sequence). As DNA, the CDR3 is TGTGCCAGCAGTTTAGGGACAGGGGATAGTGCGAGCAATCAGCCCCAGCATTTT. Protein: CASSLGTGDSASNQPQHF.

The V and J genes are TRBV5-1 and TRBJ2-1, with a tentative D call TRBD1 (5 bases). Germline loops: CDR1 SGHRS, CDR2 YFSETQ. The CDR3 runs 15 residues. The V gene lost 1 base and the J gene lost 2 bases, with 10 bases spanning the gap. This CDR3 reads CASSLTGPPYNEQFF. CDR3 in DNA: TGCGCCAGCAGCTTGACAGGTCCACCCTACAATGAGCAGTTCTTC.

This chain links TRBV2 with TRBJ1-1; D might be TRBD1 (6 bases). In germline, CDR1 is SNHLY, CDR2 FYNNEI. Trimming took off 8 bases at V and 0 bases at J, with 16 bases between the two ends. The CDR3 sequence is 15 residues long. CDR3 protein: CASSDRRGMNTEAFF. In DNA form, the CDR3 reads TGTGCCAGCTCAGACAGGCGTGGTATGAACACTGAAGCTTTCTTT.

This chain uses TRBV10-3 with TRBJ1-3; D gene uncertain. The CDR3 is made up of 12 amino acids. V was cut by 2 bases and J by 6 bases, with 5 bases left in between. Per germline, CDR1 ENHRY and CDR2 SYGVKD. The CDR3: CAISEATNTIYF. CDR3 DNA sequence: TGTGCCATCAGTGAGGCCACAAACACCATATATTTT.